This is a list of T cell receptor beta chains from one sample in a study of T-cell memory formation after mild COVID-19. TCRdb independently ran MiXCR on the 5' RACE reads; one entry per CDR3 protein. Found here are about 57,000 distinct CDR3 sequences, 12% of them singletons; the top ten hold around 25%. The sample taken for sequencing was PBMCs or a T cell subset sorted from them (not recorded which). The origin of the receptors is a man younger than 30 who had mild COVID-19 (a few samples of this study predate the infection). Cell type and time point are not known. The CDR3 runs from the conserved cysteine through the conserved F or W. A D gene is named only where the DNA matches it firmly.

j_gene: TRBJ1-5
d_gene: .
len: 15
v_gene: TRBV6-6
CDR3aa: CASSPSLASNQPQHF

j_gene: TRBJ2-3
d_gene: .
len: 15
v_gene: TRBV29-1
CDR3aa: CSVEDHGSLRDTQYF

j_gene: TRBJ1-2
d_gene: .
len: 16
v_gene: TRBV30
CDR3aa: CAWSRQTPLHSSGYTF

j_gene: TRBJ1-1
d_gene: .
len: 14
v_gene: TRBV28
CDR3aa: CASSLGPGGTEAFF

j_gene: TRBJ1-4
d_gene: .
len: 15
v_gene: TRBV4-3
CDR3aa: CASSQDPGGREKLFF

j_gene: TRBJ2-1
d_gene: TRBD1
len: 18
v_gene: TRBV11-2
CDR3aa: CASSLEPGTGFGVNEQFF

j_gene: TRBJ2-5
d_gene: TRBD1
len: 14
v_gene: TRBV7-9
CDR3aa: CASSVWDRKETQYF

j_gene: TRBJ2-3
d_gene: TRBD1
len: 15
v_gene: TRBV12-3/TRBV12-4
CDR3aa: CASSPGTGGLDTQYF

j_gene: TRBJ1-2
d_gene: .
len: 11
v_gene: TRBV7-2
CDR3aa: CASSLDYGYTF

j_gene: TRBJ1-5
d_gene: .
len: 14
v_gene: TRBV20-1
CDR3aa: CSARVVAGDQPQHF

j_gene: TRBJ2-7
d_gene: .
len: 14
v_gene: TRBV4-3
CDR3aa: CASSQGTVNYEQYF

j_gene: TRBJ1-1
d_gene: .
len: 15
v_gene: TRBV4-2
CDR3aa: CASSPRAGENTEAFF

j_gene: TRBJ2-3
d_gene: .
len: 13
v_gene: TRBV7-2
CDR3aa: CASSSMDSSRQYF

j_gene: TRBJ2-5
d_gene: TRBD1
len: 17
v_gene: TRBV28
CDR3aa: CASSPFSGTGYLETQYF

j_gene: TRBJ2-3
d_gene: .
len: 14
v_gene: TRBV9
CDR3aa: CASSFRDATDTQYF

j_gene: TRBJ2-3
d_gene: .
len: 13
v_gene: TRBV20-1
CDR3aa: CSAREGVADTQYF

j_gene: TRBJ1-5
d_gene: .
len: 14
v_gene: TRBV12-3/TRBV12-4
CDR3aa: CASSPAGANQPQHF

j_gene: TRBJ1-4
d_gene: TRBD1
len: 12
v_gene: TRBV7-9
CDR3aa: CASSPPRQGLFF

j_gene: TRBJ2-3
d_gene: .
len: 14
v_gene: TRBV4-2
CDR3aa: CASSQGSWTDTQYF

j_gene: TRBJ1-2
d_gene: .
len: 14
v_gene: TRBV6-2/TRBV6-3
CDR3aa: CASSLTQDPYGYTF

j_gene: TRBJ1-5
d_gene: .
len: 14
v_gene: TRBV15
CDR3aa: CATSGTGSRQPQHF

j_gene: TRBJ1-2
d_gene: .
len: 13
v_gene: TRBV5-1
CDR3aa: CASSLGLEDGYTF

j_gene: TRBJ2-2
d_gene: TRBD1
len: 17
v_gene: TRBV7-9
CDR3aa: CASSLEGQGSETGELFF

j_gene: TRBJ1-2
d_gene: .
len: 17
v_gene: TRBV7-2
CDR3aa: CASSLAGDRGRNYGYTF

j_gene: TRBJ1-2
d_gene: TRBD1
len: 16
v_gene: TRBV7-2
CDR3aa: CASSSLYGTGGYGYTF

j_gene: TRBJ1-1
d_gene: .
len: 16
v_gene: TRBV5-1
CDR3aa: CASSQPQGRLYTEAFF

j_gene: TRBJ2-7
d_gene: TRBD2
len: 15
v_gene: TRBV11-2
CDR3aa: CASKKIAGARYEQYF

j_gene: TRBJ2-2
d_gene: .
len: 14
v_gene: TRBV27
CDR3aa: CASSSGPSAGELFF

j_gene: TRBJ2-7
d_gene: .
len: 14
v_gene: TRBV4-1
CDR3aa: CASSPPGPGNEQYF

j_gene: TRBJ2-1
d_gene: TRBD1
len: 15
v_gene: TRBV11-1
CDR3aa: CASSLAPGQGNEQFF

j_gene: TRBJ2-3
d_gene: .
len: 15
v_gene: TRBV6-5
CDR3aa: CASSYPREGTDTQYF

j_gene: TRBJ1-1
d_gene: .
len: 14
v_gene: TRBV10-3
CDR3aa: CAISELATNTEAFF

j_gene: TRBJ2-1
d_gene: TRBD2
len: 16
v_gene: TRBV4-3
CDR3aa: CASSPRLAGGLGIEFF

j_gene: TRBJ2-5
d_gene: TRBD1
len: 16
v_gene: TRBV5-6
CDR3aa: CASSLVGQGAEETQYF

j_gene: TRBJ2-7
d_gene: .
len: 13
v_gene: TRBV20-1
CDR3aa: CSARDPGSYEQYF

j_gene: TRBJ1-5
d_gene: .
len: 15
v_gene: TRBV7-2
CDR3aa: CASSRLSGVNQPQHF

j_gene: TRBJ1-2
d_gene: .
len: 13
v_gene: TRBV20-1
CDR3aa: CSARKPLNYGYTF

j_gene: TRBJ2-7
d_gene: .
len: 11
v_gene: TRBV7-9
CDR3aa: CASSLSYEQYF

j_gene: TRBJ1-1
d_gene: .
len: 17
v_gene: TRBV4-3
CDR3aa: CASSQAPQMQAHTEAFF

j_gene: TRBJ1-6
d_gene: .
len: 17
v_gene: TRBV5-1
CDR3aa: CASSLEAGRTRYSPLHF

j_gene: TRBJ2-5
d_gene: .
len: 12
v_gene: TRBV18
CDR3aa: CASSHPLETQYF

j_gene: TRBJ2-4
d_gene: .
len: 14
v_gene: TRBV28
CDR3aa: CASSFSRGKNIQYF

j_gene: TRBJ2-1
d_gene: TRBD2
len: 16
v_gene: TRBV20-1
CDR3aa: CSADPGLAASYNEQFF

j_gene: TRBJ1-3
d_gene: TRBD1
len: 14
v_gene: TRBV28
CDR3aa: CASSTGGDGNTIYF

j_gene: TRBJ2-3
d_gene: TRBD2
len: 14
v_gene: TRBV12-3/TRBV12-4
CDR3aa: CASSFGTSGHTQYF

j_gene: TRBJ1-1
d_gene: .
len: 13
v_gene: TRBV4-1
CDR3aa: CASSKRQEYEAFF

j_gene: TRBJ2-5
d_gene: TRBD2
len: 15
v_gene: TRBV5-1
CDR3aa: CASSLSSGNQETQYF

j_gene: TRBJ2-2
d_gene: .
len: 16
v_gene: TRBV29-1
CDR3aa: CSVAGLGGRFTGELFF

j_gene: TRBJ1-5
d_gene: .
len: 17
v_gene: TRBV20-1
CDR3aa: CSARLRTGRGANQPQHF

j_gene: TRBJ2-3
d_gene: TRBD2
len: 14
v_gene: TRBV7-2
CDR3aa: CASRGGGGTDTQYF

j_gene: TRBJ1-5
d_gene: .
len: 13
v_gene: TRBV6-5
CDR3aa: CASSYGINQPQHF

j_gene: TRBJ2-5
d_gene: .
len: 14
v_gene: TRBV9
CDR3aa: CASSVGRRQETQYF

j_gene: TRBJ2-5
d_gene: TRBD1
len: 14
v_gene: TRBV12-3/TRBV12-4
CDR3aa: CASSQTGDQETQYF

j_gene: TRBJ2-7
d_gene: TRBD1
len: 12
v_gene: TRBV12-3/TRBV12-4
CDR3aa: CASGQGTYEQYF